The 7 T cell receptor beta chains given below trace back to one sample, sequenced in a study of metastatic and nonmetastatic thyroid tumors. Thyroid surgery took place with no prior treatment in any patient. TCRdb re-called clones via MiXCR from the PCR reads. The sample has roughly 23,000 clones, more than 12% seen once. Sequencing used tumor tissue. The origin of the receptors is a female donor with papillary thyroid cancer or a benign thyroid nodule (not recorded which). Some clones in this sample may be carry-over from other donors' samples.

Many counts were recorded for this clone. The CDR3 DNA sequence: TGTGCCAGCAGTTTAGGAATTACCAGCACAGATACGCAGTATTTT. Its translation: CASSLGITSTDTQYF. The rearrangement joins TRBV12-3 or TRBV12-4 to TRBJ2-3; D is unresolved. The CDR3 totals 15 residues. Trimming removed 1 base from V and 0 bases from J, with 8 bases in between.

The chain uses TRBV9 and TRBJ2-2, with D tentatively TRBD2 (5 bases). Per the germline V gene, CDR1 is SGDLS and CDR2 is YYNGEE. V was shortened by 4 bases and J by 5 bases, with 12 bases between the two germline ends. CDR3 size: 14 residues. CDR3 loop: CASSPRGRTGELFF. CDR3 DNA: TGTGCCAGCAGCCCCCGGGGAAGGACCGGGGAGCTGTTTTTT.

This clone was seen many times. V and J are TRBV12-3 or TRBV12-4 and TRBJ1-4; tentative D call: TRBD1 (5 bases). The CDR3 is 14 residues long. V lost 3 bases, J lost 7 bases, and 12 bases lay in between. The chain's CDR3 is CASSLAGLGEKLFF. The DNA for the CDR3 is TGTGCCAGCAGTTTGGCAGGGCTAGGTGAAAAACTGTTTTTT.

This chain links TRBV5-1 with TRBJ1-2; a weak D match, TRBD1 (6 bases). V dropped 5 bases and J dropped 8 bases, with 13 bases sitting between them. Germline-derived CDR1 and CDR2 are SGHRS and YFSETQ. This CDR3 has 12 residues. This CDR3 reads CASSYWTEGYTF. DNA of the CDR3: TGCGCCAGCAGTTACTGGACAGAAGGCTACACCTTC.

This clone was picked up many times. The CDR3 region is CATSDSTNEKLFF. The CDR3 nucleotides are TGTGCCACCTCCGACAGCACCAATGAAAAACTGTTTTTT. The chain links TRBV6-1 to TRBJ1-4, with D perhaps TRBD1 (5 bases). Trimming stripped 10 bases from V and 5 bases from J, with 14 bases between. This CDR3 spans 13 amino acids. Germline CDR1 is MNHNS and CDR2 is SASEGT.

This clone was seen at least ten times. The rearrangement joins TRBV9 to TRBJ2-3, with no clear D. Germline V gives CDR1 SGDLS, CDR2 YYNGEE. V lost 4 bases and J lost 5, with 8 bases in between. The CDR3 totals 12 residues. The CDR3 coding sequence is TGTGCCAGCAGCCTCTTCGAAGATACGCAGTATTTT. The encoded protein is CASSLFEDTQYF.

This clone appeared many times. The chain couples TRBV20-1 to TRBJ2-3, with D perhaps TRBD1 (5 bases). Trimming stripped 6 bases from V and 3 bases from J, with 7 bases between. This CDR3 comprises 11 residues. Germline CDR1 DFQATT, CDR2 SNEGSKA (reference sequence). The DNA for the CDR3 is TGCAGTGCCTCAGGGACAGATACGCAGTATTTT. Its protein is CSASGTDTQYF.